The source of this T cell receptor (beta chain) is a study of shared clonotypes between healthy human individuals. Repertoires were generated with immunoSEQ multiplex PCR, while TCRdb's copy carries only in-frame clones and drops some. Seen here are over 1.5 million clones, approximately 98% observed once, and the top ten hold about 0.4%. This clone was observed a single time. J was trimmed by 10 bases and V by 4 bases; bases with no gene match: 9. The CDR3 covers 14 residues. The germline CDR1 and CDR2 sequences are SGHRS and YFSETQ. The source is a man younger than 45 in good health. The chain joins TRBV5-1 to TRBJ2-1; 9 bases are a match to TRBD1. The sequencing sample was made of naive CD4+ T cells sorted from blood. Subset reported: CD45RA+ positively selected. CDR3 coding DNA: TGCGCCAGCAGCCCCGGGACAGGGAGGAGGGAGCAGTTCTTC. This gives the protein CASSPGTGRREQFF.